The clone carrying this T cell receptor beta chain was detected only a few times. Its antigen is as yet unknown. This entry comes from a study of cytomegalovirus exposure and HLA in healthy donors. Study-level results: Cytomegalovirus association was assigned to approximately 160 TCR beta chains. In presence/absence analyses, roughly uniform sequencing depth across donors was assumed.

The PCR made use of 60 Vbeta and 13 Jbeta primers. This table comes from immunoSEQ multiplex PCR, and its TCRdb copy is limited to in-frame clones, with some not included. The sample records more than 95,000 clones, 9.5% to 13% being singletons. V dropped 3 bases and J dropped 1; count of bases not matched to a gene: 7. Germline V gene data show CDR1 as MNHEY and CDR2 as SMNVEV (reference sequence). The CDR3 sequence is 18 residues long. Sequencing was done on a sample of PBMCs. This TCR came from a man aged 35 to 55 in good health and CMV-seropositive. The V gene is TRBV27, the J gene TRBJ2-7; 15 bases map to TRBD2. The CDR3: CASSFYGTSGRSSYEQYF. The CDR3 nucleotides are TGTGCCAGCAGTTTTTACGGGACTAGCGGGAGGTCTTCCTACGAGCAGTACTTC.